This T cell receptor (beta chain) derives from a study of human T cells and chemical hapten exposure. Study summary: Patients were given diphenylcyclopropenone on the scalp weekly across the roughly 25-week study.

Concerning this clonotype: Antigen unknown.

Time point defined: patch test 2, 6 weeks after DPC sensitization. The treatment denotes: therapeutic diphenylcyclopropenone sensitization with weekly scalp DPC. Patch tests were applied only after blood draws. Researchers extracted total RNA from unfractionated whole blood. Whole-study findings and limits: High-frequency TCRs, those above 1 in 1000, stayed the same after DPC sensitization.

In germline, CDR1 is SGHAT, CDR2 FQNNGV. The CDR3 sequence is 11 residues long. V lost 5 bases to trimming and J lost 5 bases, with 6 bases between them. TCRdb reanalysed the RACE reads using MiXCR and keeps one entry per CDR3 protein. This sample yields under 450,000 distinct CDR3 sequences, of which about 6.3% are seen a single time; 5% to 6% belongs to the top ten. This specimen consisted of whole blood, obtained in connection with sensitization to the hapten diphenylcyclopropenone (DPC). The chain couples TRBV11-2 to TRBJ2-5; no definite D call. This TCR came from a woman aged 18-29 years with alopecia areata. Some clones in this sample may be carry-over from other donors' samples. CDR3 in DNA: TGTGCCAGCAGCGAATTTGAGACCCAGTACTTC. This encodes CASSEFETQYF.